This T cell receptor beta chain came from a study of response to subunit inactivated influenza vaccine. Study conclusions and caveats: After each seasonal influenza vaccination, few new T cells are recruited, the authors suggested.

Concerning this clonotype itself: No antigen is known for it.

TCRdb re-derived calls from the RT-PCR reads in MiXCR, one entry per CDR3 protein. This sample has about half a million distinct CDR3 sequences, with around 9.9% found just once. Germline lookup yields CDR1 SGHTA and CDR2 FQGTGA. J lost 6 bases, V lost 3 bases, and 4 bases had no gene match. The CDR3 consists of 13 residues. This TCR was recovered from a man between 45 and 60 years old who received an inactivated influenza vaccine. The gene calls are TRBV7-3 and TRBJ2-5; the match to TRBD2 covers 7 bases. The sample here was PBMCs from blood, taken around seven weeks after vaccination. CDR3 loop: CASSLASGQTQYF. DNA of the CDR3: TGTGCCAGCAGCTTGGCTAGCGGTCAGACCCAGTACTTC. Complete variable domain (other parts from reference TRBV7-3 and TRBJ2-5): GAGVSQTPSNKVTEKGKYVELRCDPISGHTALYWYRQSLGQGPEFLIYFQGTGAADDSGLPNDRFFAVRPEGSVSTLKIQRTERGDSAVYLCASSLASGQTQYFGPGTRLLVL.